This TCR beta chain stems from a study of CD8 T cells in ankylosing spondylitis. Study-level findings and limits: Certain motif variants had earlier appeared in reactive arthritis synovial fluid and blood. Clones tied to disease were said to be significantly enriched in matched ankylosing spondylitis synovial fluid. CD8+ cells made up the disease-linked clones, which were relatively rare in peripheral blood. There was a TCR beta motif, made of several highly homologous variants, that appeared characteristic of ankylosing spondylitis blood.

This CDR3 is built from 15 residues. Germline CDR1 reads MDHEN; CDR2 reads SYDVKM. V lost 6 bases and J 1 base, leaving 16 bases between the germline ends. Quantitative 5'-RACE was performed with molecular barcodes, and it yielded the TCR beta libraries. TCRdb recomputed calls from the 5' RACE reads with MiXCR, one row per CDR3 protein. Here the sample spans more than 100,000 distinct CDR3 sequences, roughly a sixth being singletons. This clonotype has more than one count but fewer than ten. Its antigen is unidentified. The chain carries TRBV28 and TRBJ2-7; tentative D call: TRBD1 (5 bases). Sequenced material: blood, either unsorted or a sorted T cell fraction (not recorded which). The clonotype comes from a male donor with ankylosing spondylitis. DNA for the CDR3: TGTGCCAGCAGCCAATTTGGGGCAAGATCCTACGAGCAGTACTTC. This codes for CASSQFGARSYEQYF.